These 2 T cell receptor beta chains were sequenced from one sample in a study of T cell responses to AZD1222 COVID-19 vaccine. Data came from immunoSEQ multiplex PCR; TCRdb stores just in-frame clones and leaves some out. The sample shows approximately 110,000 clones, approximately 92% of them seen only once. The sample in question was peripheral blood, obtained 28 days after the second AZD1222 dose. These receptors originate from an adult who received the AZD1222 COVID-19 vaccine.

This clone was detected once. CDR3 sequence reads: CASSSPEREGYEQYF. CDR3 nucleotide sequence: TGTGCCAGCAGCTCTCCGGAGCGGGAGGGCTACGAGCAGTACTTC. The V call is TRBV13, the J call TRBJ2-7; 10 bases line up with TRBD2. CDR1 and CDR2 (germline): PRHDT, FYEKMQ (reference sequence). This CDR3 comprises 15 residues. The ends lost 4 bases at V and 3 bases at J; junction bases unmatched: 6. The full variable domain, in which reference TRBV13 and TRBJ2-7 provide the parts outside the CDR3, is AAGVIQSPRHLIKEKRETATLKCYPIPRHDTVYWYQQGPGQDPQFLISFYEKMQSDKGSIPDRFSAQQFSDYHSELNMSSLELGDSALYFCASSSPEREGYEQYFGPGTRLTVT.

V gene TRBV12-3 or TRBV12-4 combines with J gene TRBJ2-1, with 9 positions matching TRBD1. V shed 9 bases and J 5 bases; nucleotides not matched to a gene: 2. This CDR3 spans 12 amino acids. CDR3 residues: CASWTGDNEQFF. CDR3 nucleotides: TGTGCCAGTTGGACAGGGGACAATGAGCAGTTCTTC.